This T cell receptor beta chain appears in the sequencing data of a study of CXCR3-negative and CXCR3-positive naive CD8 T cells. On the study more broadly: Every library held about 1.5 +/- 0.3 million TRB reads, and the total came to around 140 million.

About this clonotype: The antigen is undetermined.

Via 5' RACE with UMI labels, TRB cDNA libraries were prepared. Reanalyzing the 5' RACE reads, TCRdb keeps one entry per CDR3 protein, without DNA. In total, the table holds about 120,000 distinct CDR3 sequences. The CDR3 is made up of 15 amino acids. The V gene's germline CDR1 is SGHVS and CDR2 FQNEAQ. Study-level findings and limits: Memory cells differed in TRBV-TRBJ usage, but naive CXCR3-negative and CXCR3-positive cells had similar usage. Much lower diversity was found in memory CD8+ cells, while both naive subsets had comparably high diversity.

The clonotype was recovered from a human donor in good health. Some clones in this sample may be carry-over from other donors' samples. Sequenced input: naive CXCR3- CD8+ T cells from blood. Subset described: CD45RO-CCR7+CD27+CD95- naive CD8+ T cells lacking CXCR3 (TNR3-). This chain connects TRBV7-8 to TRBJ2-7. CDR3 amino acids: CASSLVDHGIYEQYF.